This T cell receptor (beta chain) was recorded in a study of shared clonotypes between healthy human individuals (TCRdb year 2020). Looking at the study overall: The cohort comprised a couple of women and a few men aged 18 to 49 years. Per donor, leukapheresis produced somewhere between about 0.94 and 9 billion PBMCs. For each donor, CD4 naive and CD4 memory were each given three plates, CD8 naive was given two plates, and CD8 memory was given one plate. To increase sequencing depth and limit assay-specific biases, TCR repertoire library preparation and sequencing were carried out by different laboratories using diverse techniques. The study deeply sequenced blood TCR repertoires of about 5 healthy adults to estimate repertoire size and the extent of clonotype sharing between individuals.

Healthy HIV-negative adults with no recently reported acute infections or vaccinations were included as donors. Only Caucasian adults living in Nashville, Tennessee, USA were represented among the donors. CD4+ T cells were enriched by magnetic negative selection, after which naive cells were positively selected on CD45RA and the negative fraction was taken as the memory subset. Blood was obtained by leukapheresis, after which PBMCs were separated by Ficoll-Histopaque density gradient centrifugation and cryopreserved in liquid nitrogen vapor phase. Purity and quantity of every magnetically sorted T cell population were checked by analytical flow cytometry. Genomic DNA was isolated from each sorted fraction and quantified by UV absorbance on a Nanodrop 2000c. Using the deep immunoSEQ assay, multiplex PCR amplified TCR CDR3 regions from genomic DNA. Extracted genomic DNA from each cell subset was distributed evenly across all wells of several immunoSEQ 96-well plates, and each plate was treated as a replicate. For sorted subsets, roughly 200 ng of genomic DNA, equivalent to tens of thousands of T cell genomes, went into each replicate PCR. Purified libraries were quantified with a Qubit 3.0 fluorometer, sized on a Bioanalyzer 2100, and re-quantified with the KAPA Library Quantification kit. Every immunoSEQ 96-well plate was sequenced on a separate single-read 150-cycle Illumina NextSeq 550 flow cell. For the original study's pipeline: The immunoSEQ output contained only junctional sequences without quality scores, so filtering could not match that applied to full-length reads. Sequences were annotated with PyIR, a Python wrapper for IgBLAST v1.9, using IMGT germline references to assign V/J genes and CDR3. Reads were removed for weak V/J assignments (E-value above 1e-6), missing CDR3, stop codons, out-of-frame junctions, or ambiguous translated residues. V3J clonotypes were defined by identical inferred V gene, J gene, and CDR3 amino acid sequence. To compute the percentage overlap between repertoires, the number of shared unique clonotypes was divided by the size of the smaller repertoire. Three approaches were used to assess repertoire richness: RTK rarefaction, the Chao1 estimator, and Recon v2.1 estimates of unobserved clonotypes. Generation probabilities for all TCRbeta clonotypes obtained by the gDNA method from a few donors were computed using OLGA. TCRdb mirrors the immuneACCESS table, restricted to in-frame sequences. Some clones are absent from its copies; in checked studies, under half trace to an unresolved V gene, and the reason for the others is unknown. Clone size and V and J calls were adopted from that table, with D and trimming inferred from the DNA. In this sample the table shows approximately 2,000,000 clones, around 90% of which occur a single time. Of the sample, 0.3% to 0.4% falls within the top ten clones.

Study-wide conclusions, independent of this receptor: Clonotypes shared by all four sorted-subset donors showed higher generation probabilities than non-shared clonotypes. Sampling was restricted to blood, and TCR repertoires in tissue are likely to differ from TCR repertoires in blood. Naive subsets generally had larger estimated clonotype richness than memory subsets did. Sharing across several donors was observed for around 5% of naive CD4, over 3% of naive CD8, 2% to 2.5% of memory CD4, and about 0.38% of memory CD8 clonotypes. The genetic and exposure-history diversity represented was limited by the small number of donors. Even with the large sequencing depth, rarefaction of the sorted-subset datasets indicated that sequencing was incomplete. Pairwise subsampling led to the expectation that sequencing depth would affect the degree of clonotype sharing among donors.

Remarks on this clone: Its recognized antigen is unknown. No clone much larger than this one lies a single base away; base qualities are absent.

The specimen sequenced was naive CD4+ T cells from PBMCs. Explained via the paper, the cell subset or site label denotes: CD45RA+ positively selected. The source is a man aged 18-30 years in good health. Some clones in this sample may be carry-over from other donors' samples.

CDR3 loop: CASSLRGRHSYNEQFF. The nucleotide sequence is given as TGTGCCAGCAGCCTACGCGGACGCCACTCCTACAATGAGCAGTTCTTC. The rearranged segments are TRBV7-2 and TRBJ2-1; no D gene is confidently identified. Taken from the germline V gene, the CDR1 and CDR2 loops are SGHTA and FQGNSA. Relative to germline, V is 5 bases shorter and J is 0 bases shorter, with 14 bases between their ends. The CDR3, from cysteine to phenylalanine, totals 16 residues. Solely the CDR3 DNA is kept, with 48 bases framed from the first base.